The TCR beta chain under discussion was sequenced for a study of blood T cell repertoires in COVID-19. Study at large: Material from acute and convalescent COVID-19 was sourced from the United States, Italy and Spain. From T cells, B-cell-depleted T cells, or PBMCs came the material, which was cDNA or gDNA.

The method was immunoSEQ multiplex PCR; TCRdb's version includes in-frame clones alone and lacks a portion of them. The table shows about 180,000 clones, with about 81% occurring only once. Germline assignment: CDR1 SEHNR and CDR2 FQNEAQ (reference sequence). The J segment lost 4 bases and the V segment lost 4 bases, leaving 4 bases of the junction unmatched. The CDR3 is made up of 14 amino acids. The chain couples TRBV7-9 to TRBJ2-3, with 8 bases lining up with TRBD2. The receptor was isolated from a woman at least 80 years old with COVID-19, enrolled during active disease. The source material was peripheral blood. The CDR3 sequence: CASSSGLAADTQYF. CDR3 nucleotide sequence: TGTGCCAGCAGCTCAGGACTAGCAGCAGATACGCAGTATTTT.